This T cell receptor beta chain was identified in a study of shared clonotypes between healthy human individuals. A note on this clone: What it binds is not known.

Study-wide findings and caveats: Shared across a handful of donors were about 4.6% of the naive CD4 clonotypes. Non-shared clonotypes showed lower generation probabilities than clonotypes common to all four donors. Sequencing depth was expected to influence donor clonotype sharing.

For each subset, genomic DNA was distributed in equal portions over several immunoSEQ plates. Data came from immunoSEQ multiplex PCR; TCRdb stores just in-frame clones and leaves some out. The table has around 2.3 million clones, approximately 96% seen once. The CDR3 runs 13 residues. The V end was cut by 7 bases, the J end by 4 bases, with 13 bases between. Germline loops: CDR1 SEHNR, CDR2 FQNEAQ (reference sequence). Sequenced material: naive CD4+ T cells sorted from blood. As for subset: CD45RA+ positively selected. The chain is built from TRBV7-9 and TRBJ1-2, with no clear D. The receptor's source is a man aged 18 to 35 in good health. CDR3 residues: CASTRTALYGYTF. The CDR3 region has the DNA TGTGCCAGCACCCGGACTGCCCTCTATGGCTACACCTTC.